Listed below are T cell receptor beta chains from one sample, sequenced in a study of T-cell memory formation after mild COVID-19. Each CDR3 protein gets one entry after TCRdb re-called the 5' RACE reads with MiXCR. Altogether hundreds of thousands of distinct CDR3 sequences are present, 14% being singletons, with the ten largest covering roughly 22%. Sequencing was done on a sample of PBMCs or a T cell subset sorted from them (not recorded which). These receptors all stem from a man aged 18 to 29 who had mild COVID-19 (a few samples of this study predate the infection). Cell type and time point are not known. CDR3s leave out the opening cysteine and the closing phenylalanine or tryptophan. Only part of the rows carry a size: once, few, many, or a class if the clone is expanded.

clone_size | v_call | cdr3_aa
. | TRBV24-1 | ATSESEKQF
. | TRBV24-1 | ATSGTPVAAFTDTQY
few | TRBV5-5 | AISPGQIPYEQY
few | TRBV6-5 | ASSYSAALAKNIQY
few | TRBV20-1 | SASPRTGTQY
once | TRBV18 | ASSPRGQGRGNTEAF
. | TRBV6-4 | ASSPGQGDVETQY
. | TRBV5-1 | ASSSGGFIYNEQF
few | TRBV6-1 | ASGWNYEQY
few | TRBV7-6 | ASSDPPPPDTQY
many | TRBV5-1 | ASSLGEENTEAF
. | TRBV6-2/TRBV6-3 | ASSYSGGGEQY
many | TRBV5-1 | ASSLNENTGELF
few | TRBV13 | ASSLVSGVRDEQF
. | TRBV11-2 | ASSFRQGLVYEQF
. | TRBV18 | ASSLLGTTPSNQPQH
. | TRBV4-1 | ASSPGLEAWSYNEQF
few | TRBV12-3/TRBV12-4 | ASSFRGQGVSYEQY
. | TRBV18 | ARSPGRQSQFPLH
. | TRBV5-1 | ASSRTGSPDTQY
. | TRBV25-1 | ASSRRESSYNSPLH
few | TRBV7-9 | ASSVQPREQF